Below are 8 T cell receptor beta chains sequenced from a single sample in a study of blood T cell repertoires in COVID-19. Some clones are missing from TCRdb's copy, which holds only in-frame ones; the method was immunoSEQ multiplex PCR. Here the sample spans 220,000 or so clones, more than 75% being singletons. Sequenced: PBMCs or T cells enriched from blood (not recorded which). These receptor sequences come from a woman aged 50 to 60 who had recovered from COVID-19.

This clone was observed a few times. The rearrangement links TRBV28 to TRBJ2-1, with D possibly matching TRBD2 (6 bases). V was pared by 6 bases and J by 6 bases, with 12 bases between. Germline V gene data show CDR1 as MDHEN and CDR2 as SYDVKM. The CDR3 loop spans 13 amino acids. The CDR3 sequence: CASRRYGGNEQFF. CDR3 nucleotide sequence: TGTGCCAGCAGGAGGTACGGGGGCAATGAGCAGTTCTTC.

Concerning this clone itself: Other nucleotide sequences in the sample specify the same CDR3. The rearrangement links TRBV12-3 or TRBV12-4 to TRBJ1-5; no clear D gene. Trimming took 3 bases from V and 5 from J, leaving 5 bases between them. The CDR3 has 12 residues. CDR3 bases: TGTGCCAGCAGTTTTTCGGATCAGCCCCAGCATTTT. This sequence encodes CASSFSDQPQHF.

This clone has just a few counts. CDR3 protein: CASSPFPGNQPQHF. The DNA for the CDR3 is TGTGCCAGCAGTCCATTCCCGGGCAATCAGCCCCAGCATTTT. The rearrangement joins TRBV2 to TRBJ1-5; no definite D call. Trimming stripped 5 bases from V and 2 bases from J, with 10 bases between. The CDR3 runs 14 residues. Germline V CDR1 and CDR2: SNHLY, FYNNEI.

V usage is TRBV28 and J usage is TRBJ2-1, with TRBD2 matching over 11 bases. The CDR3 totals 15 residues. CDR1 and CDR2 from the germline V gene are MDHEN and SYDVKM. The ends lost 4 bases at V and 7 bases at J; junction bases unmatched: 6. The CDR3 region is CASSSPGTSGNEQFF. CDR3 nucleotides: TGTGCCAGCAGTTCTCCCGGGACTAGCGGAAATGAGCAGTTCTTC.

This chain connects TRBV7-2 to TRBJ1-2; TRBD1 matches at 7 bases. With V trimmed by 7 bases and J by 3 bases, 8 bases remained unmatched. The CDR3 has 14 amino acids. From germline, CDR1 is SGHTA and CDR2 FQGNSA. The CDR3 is CASTGQVPYYGYTF. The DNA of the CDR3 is TGTGCCAGCACCGGACAGGTTCCCTACTATGGCTACACCTTC.

The CDR3 bases are TGCGCCAGCAGCGCCTCGGTTTCAGGGATCGGAAACACCATATATTTT. Translation: CASSASVSGIGNTIYF. The rearrangement joins TRBV5-1 to TRBJ1-3; D may be TRBD1 (5 bases). Germline loops: CDR1 SGHRS, CDR2 YFSETQ. CDR3 size: 16 residues. The V gene lost 4 bases and the J gene lost 4 bases, with 18 bases spanning the gap.

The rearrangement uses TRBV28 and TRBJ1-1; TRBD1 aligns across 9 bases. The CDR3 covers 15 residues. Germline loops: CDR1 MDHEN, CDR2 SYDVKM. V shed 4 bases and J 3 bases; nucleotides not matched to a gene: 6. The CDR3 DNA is TGTGCCAGCAGTTCCTCCGGGACAGGGTACACTGAAGCTTTCTTT. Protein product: CASSSSGTGYTEAFF.

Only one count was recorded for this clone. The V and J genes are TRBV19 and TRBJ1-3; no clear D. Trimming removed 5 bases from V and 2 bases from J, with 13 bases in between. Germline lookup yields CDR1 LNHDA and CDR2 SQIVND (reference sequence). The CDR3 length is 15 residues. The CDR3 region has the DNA TGTGCCAGTAGTCCCCGAGTACGGGCTGGAAACACCATATATTTT. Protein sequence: CASSPRVRAGNTIYF.